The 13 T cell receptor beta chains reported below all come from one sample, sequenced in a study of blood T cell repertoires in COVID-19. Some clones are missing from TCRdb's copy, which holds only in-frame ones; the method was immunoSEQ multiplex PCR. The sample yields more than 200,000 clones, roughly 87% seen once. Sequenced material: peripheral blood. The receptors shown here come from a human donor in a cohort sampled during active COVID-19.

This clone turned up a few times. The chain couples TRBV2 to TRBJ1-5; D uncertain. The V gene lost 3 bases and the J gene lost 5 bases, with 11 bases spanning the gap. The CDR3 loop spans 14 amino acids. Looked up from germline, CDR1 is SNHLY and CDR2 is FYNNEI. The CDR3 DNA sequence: TGTGCCAGCAGTGACGGCGGTTCCCATCAGCCCCAGCATTTT. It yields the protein CASSDGGSHQPQHF.

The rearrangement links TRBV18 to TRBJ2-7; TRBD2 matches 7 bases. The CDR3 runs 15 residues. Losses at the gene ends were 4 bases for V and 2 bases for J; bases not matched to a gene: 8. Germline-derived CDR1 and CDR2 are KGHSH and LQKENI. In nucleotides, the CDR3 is TGTGCCAGCTCACTAGGGGCGGGAGACGCCTACGAGCAGTACTTC. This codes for CASSLGAGDAYEQYF. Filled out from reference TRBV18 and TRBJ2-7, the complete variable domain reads NAGVMQNPRHLVRRRGQEARLRCSPMKGHSHVYWYRQLPEEGLKFMVYLQKENIIDESGMPKERFSAEFPKEGPSILRIQQVVRGDSAAYFCASSLGAGDAYEQYFGPGTRLTVT.

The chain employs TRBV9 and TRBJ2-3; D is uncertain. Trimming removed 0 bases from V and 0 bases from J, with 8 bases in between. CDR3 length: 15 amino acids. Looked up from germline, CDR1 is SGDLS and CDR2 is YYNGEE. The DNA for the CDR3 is TGTGCCAGCAGCGTAGGTGGCAGTAGCACAGATACGCAGTATTTT. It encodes CASSVGGSSTDTQYF.

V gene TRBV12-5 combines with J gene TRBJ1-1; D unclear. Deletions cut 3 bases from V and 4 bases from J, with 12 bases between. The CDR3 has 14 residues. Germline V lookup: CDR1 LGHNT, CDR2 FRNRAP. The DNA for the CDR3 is TGTGCTAGTGGTTTAGAGGGCAGGACCACTGAAGCTTTCTTT. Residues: CASGLEGRTTEAFF.

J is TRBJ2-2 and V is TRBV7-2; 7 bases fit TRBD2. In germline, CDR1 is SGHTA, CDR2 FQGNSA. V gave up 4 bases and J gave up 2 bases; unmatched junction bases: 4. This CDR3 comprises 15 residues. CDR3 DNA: TGTGCCAGCAGCTGGAGCGGGACTAACACCGGGGAGCTGTTTTTT. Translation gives CASSWSGTNTGELFF.

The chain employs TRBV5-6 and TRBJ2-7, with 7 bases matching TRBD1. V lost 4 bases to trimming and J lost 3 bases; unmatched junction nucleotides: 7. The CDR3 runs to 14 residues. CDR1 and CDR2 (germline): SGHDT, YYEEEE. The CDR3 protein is CASSDLTGSYEQYF. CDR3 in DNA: TGTGCCAGCAGCGATCTGACAGGGAGCTACGAGCAGTACTTC.

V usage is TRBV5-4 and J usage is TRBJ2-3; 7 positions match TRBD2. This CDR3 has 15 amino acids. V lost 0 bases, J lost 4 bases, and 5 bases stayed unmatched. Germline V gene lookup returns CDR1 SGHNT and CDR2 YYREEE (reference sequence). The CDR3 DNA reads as TGTGCCAGCAGCTTGGAGGGCGGGAGACCAGATACGCAGTATTTT. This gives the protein CASSLEGGRPDTQYF. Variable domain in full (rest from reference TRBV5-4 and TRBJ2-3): ETGVTQSPTHLIKTRGQQVTLRCSSQSGHNTVSWYQQALGQGPQFIFQYYREEENGRGNFPPRFSGLQFPNYSSELNVNALELDDSALYLCASSLEGGRPDTQYFGPGTRLTVL.

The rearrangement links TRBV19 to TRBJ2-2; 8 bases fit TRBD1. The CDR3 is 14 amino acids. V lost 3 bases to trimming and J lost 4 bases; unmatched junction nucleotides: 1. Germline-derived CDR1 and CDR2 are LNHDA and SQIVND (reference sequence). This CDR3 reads CASSIQGATGELFF. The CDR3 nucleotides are TGTGCCAGTAGTATCCAGGGGGCCACCGGGGAGCTGTTTTTT.

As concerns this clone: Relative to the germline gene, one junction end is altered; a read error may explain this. CDR3 amino acids: CASSSHAPGLAGGETQYF. CDR3 nucleotides: TGTGCTAGCAGCTCACACGCCCCGGGACTAGCGGGAGGAGAGACCCAGTACTTC. V and J are TRBV7-7 and TRBJ2-5; 15 nucleotides line up with TRBD2. Per the germline V gene, CDR1 is SSHAT and CDR2 is FNYEAQ (reference sequence). CDR3 length: 18 amino acids.

CDR3 protein: CASSYRDRLQEKLFF. As DNA, the CDR3 is TGTGCCAGCAGTTACCGGGACAGATTACAGGAAAAACTGTTTTTT. This chain connects TRBV6-5 to TRBJ1-4; 7 bases agree with TRBD1. CDR1 is MNHEY and CDR2 is SVGAGI in the germline V gene. V trimming: 2 bases; J trimming: 8 bases; junction bases outside the gene matches: 8. The CDR3 runs to 15 residues.

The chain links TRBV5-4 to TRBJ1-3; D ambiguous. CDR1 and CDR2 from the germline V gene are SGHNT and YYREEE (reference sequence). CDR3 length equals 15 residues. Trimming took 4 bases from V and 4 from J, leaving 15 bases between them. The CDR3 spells CASSPAIGSGNTIYF. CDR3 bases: TGTGCCAGCAGCCCAGCGATAGGCTCGGGAAACACCATATATTTT.

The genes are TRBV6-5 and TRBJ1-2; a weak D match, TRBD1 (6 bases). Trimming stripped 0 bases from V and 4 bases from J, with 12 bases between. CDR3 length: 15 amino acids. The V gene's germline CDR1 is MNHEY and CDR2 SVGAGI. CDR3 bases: TGTGCCAGCAGTTACTCGATAGGACAGAGCTATGGCTACACCTTC. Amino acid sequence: CASSYSIGQSYGYTF.

The CDR3 sequence: CASPSGGMRGDTQYF. The CDR3 DNA is TGTGCCAGCCCGAGCGGCGGGATGAGGGGAGATACGCAGTATTTT. The chain carries TRBV6-5 and TRBJ2-3; tentative D call: TRBD2 (6 bases). V was pared by 8 bases and J by 5 bases, with 20 bases between. Germline CDR1 and CDR2: MNHEY and SVGAGI. This CDR3 spans 15 amino acids.